Listed here are 8 T cell receptor beta chains from one sample, sequenced in a study of blood T cell repertoires in COVID-19 (dated by TCRdb to the early 2020s). The library was generated by the immunoSEQ multiplex PCR assay. The table was pulled from immuneACCESS by TCRdb, which kept in-frame rearrangements only. Such tables lose some clones; where checked, under half of the loss comes from unresolved V genes, and the rest has no known cause. The sample table records 200,000 to 250,000 clones; more than 75% of these occur just once. Clones ranked in the top ten supply approximately 6.2% of the sample. Input material: peripheral blood. The receptors were gathered from a man aged 55 to 70 who had recovered from COVID-19.

The chain carries TRBV6-5 and TRBJ2-7, with TRBD2 matching over 7 bases. The V gene's germline CDR1 is MNHEY and CDR2 SVGAGI. The CDR3 is 14 residues long. V gave up 5 bases and J gave up 2 bases; unmatched junction bases: 6. In DNA form, the CDR3 reads TGTGCCAGCAGTCCACGGCGGGGGACCTACGAGCAGTACTTC. Translating gives CASSPRRGTYEQYF.

The V and J genes are TRBV28 and TRBJ1-1; 7 bases agree with TRBD1. The CDR3 is made up of 15 amino acids. Germline V gene data show CDR1 as MDHEN and CDR2 as SYDVKM. Trimming cost V 4 bases and J 4 bases; bases outside gene matches: 9. The CDR3 sequence is CASSSYHRGATEAFF. CDR3 coding DNA: TGTGCCAGCAGTTCTTATCACAGGGGAGCCACTGAAGCTTTCTTT. The variable domain in full, with the rest retrieved from reference TRBV28 and TRBJ1-1, is DVKVTQSSRYLVKRTGEKVFLECVQDMDHENMFWYRQDPGLGLRLIYFSYDVKMKEKGDIPEGYSVSREKKERFSLILESASTNQTSMYLCASSSYHRGATEAFFGQGTRLTVV.

The chain joins TRBV9 to TRBJ2-7; TRBD2 aligns across 11 bases. CDR3 length: 14 amino acids. V lost 2 bases and J lost 6; bases outside the gene matches: 4. Germline CDR1 SGDLS, CDR2 YYNGEE. In DNA form, the CDR3 reads TGTGCCAGCAGCGTTCTAGCGGGGGGCCCCGAGCAGTACTTC. As protein: CASSVLAGGPEQYF.

The chain carries TRBV7-3 and TRBJ2-1; TRBD2 matches at 11 bases. CDR3 length: 15 residues. Germline V gene sequence: CDR1 SGHTA, CDR2 FQGTGA. J gave up 7 bases and V 5 bases, and 7 bases lay outside the gene matches. CDR3 sequence: CASSEWTSGRNEQFF. CDR3 DNA: TGTGCCAGCAGCGAATGGACTAGCGGGCGGAATGAGCAGTTCTTC.

Only one count was recorded for this clone. DNA of the CDR3: TGTGCCAGCAGCCTTATCGCCCAAGGGGCTGGCATTCAGTACTTC. Translated, it gives CASSLIAQGAGIQYF. The rearrangement links TRBV28 to TRBJ2-4, with D possibly TRBD1 on 5 matching bases. V gave up 6 bases and J gave up 9 bases, with 21 bases separating them. This CDR3 region has 15 residues. Per the germline V gene, CDR1 is MDHEN and CDR2 is SYDVKM.

This chain uses TRBV28 with TRBJ2-2; 13 bases align to TRBD2. CDR1 is MDHEN and CDR2 is SYDVKM in the germline V gene. V lost 10 bases to trimming and J lost 7 bases; unmatched junction nucleotides: 6. This CDR3 contains 14 residues. The CDR3 spells CATRLAGGGGELFF. The DNA of the CDR3 is TGTGCCACTAGACTAGCGGGAGGTGGCGGGGAGCTGTTTTTT.

This clone turned up a few times. V gene TRBV3-1 (or the pseudogene TRBV3-2) combines with J gene TRBJ2-5; 11 positions agree with TRBD2. CDR1 and CDR2 (germline): LGHDT, YNNKEL (reference sequence). The length of the CDR3 is 15 residues. J lost 7 bases, V lost 2 bases, and 6 bases had no gene match. The CDR3 nucleotides read TGTGCCAGCAGCCAAACTAGCGGGAGAGGAGGGACCCAGTACTTC. This codes for CASSQTSGRGGTQYF.

The chain is built from TRBV5-1 and TRBJ1-4; possible D gene TRBD1, 5 bases. The CDR3 totals 14 residues. Trimming pared 0 bases from V and 8 bases from J, leaving 11 bases between. Germline V gene data show CDR1 as SGHRS and CDR2 as YFSETQ. Written as DNA, the CDR3 is TGCGCCAGCAGCTTGGGGCAAAAGGGGGAAAAACTGTTTTTT. Encoded protein: CASSLGQKGEKLFF. Full variable domain (remainder filled in from reference TRBV5-1 and TRBJ1-4): KAGVTQTPRYLIKTRGQQVTLSCSPISGHRSVSWYQQTPGQGLQFLFEYFSETQRNKGNFPGRFSGRQFSNSRSEMNVSTLELGDSALYLCASSLGQKGEKLFFGSGTQLSVL.